This T cell receptor (beta chain) was observed in a study of radiation and T cells in renal cell carcinoma. Only in-frame clones appear in the TCRdb table, and some are missing; sequencing was by immunoSEQ multiplex PCR. The data contain roughly 130,000 clones, around nine tenths of them seen just once; the ten biggest clones take up about 5.6%. Time point in this sample: blood 2 weeks post-SBRT. The treatment denotes: 15 Gy SBRT to primary tumor, nephrectomy 4 weeks later. Clear cell pathology was present in this patient's renal cell carcinoma. The source material was blood, sampled from a patient whose treatment included radiotherapy and nephrectomy. This receptor was taken from a woman in her sixties or seventies with renal cell carcinoma.

The CDR3 region is CASSLVTGSYNEQFF. The CDR3 DNA follows: TGCGCCAGCAGCTTGGTAACAGGGTCCTACAATGAGCAGTTCTTC. This chain links TRBV5-1 with TRBJ2-1, with D possibly matching TRBD1 (6 bases). The length of the CDR3 is 15 residues. Trimming took off 0 bases at V and 1 base at J, with 8 bases between the two ends. Germline V gene sequence: CDR1 SGHRS, CDR2 YFSETQ.